The 29 T cell receptor beta chains below were found in one sample sequenced in a study of early T cells in non-severe SARS-CoV-2 infection. TCRdb re-called the 5' RACE reads with MiXCR, one entry per CDR3 protein. Counted here are tens of thousands of distinct CDR3 sequences, roughly 3.9% occurring once; the ten biggest clones make up about a tenth. Sequencing used whole blood. All receptors derive from an adult who was a healthcare worker with PCR-confirmed SARS-CoV-2 infection or an uninfected control (not recorded which).

This clonotype appeared many times. The chain links TRBV7-2 to TRBJ2-3; 8 bases are a match to TRBD2. The CDR3 is 16 residues long. Germline loops: CDR1 SGHTA, CDR2 FQGNSA. The ends lost 2 bases at V and 6 bases at J; junction bases unmatched: 10. The CDR3 DNA reads as TGTGCCAGCAGCTTACGCAGCGGGGGATACACTGATACGCAGTATTTT. Protein: CASSLRSGGYTDTQYF. Complete variable domain (other parts from reference TRBV7-2 and TRBJ2-3): GAGVSQSPSNKVTEKGKDVELRCDPISGHTALYWYRQSLGQGLEFLIYFQGNSAPDKSGLPSDRFSAERTGGSVSTLTIQRTQQEDSAVYLCASSLRSGGYTDTQYFGPGTRLTVL.

The rearrangement links TRBV20-1 to TRBJ2-5; 10 nucleotides align to TRBD2. Germline CDR1 and CDR2: DFQATT and SNEGSKA (reference sequence). CDR3 length: 17 amino acids. V dropped 3 bases and J dropped 1; count of bases not matched to a gene: 11. CDR3 loop: CSASPLRASGGQETQYF. The CDR3 coding sequence is TGCAGTGCTAGTCCGTTGAGAGCTAGCGGGGGCCAAGAGACCCAGTACTTC.

This clonotype has a count of ten or more. The V gene is TRBV7-9, the J gene TRBJ1-1, with TRBD1 identical over 8 bases. The length of the CDR3 is 15 residues. Germline lookup yields CDR1 SEHNR and CDR2 FQNEAQ (reference sequence). The junction had 6 bases not matched to a gene; V was cut back by 2 bases and J by 4 bases. CDR3 loop: CASSLTAGGFTEAFF. The CDR3 bases are TGTGCCAGCAGCTTAACGGCAGGGGGCTTCACTGAAGCTTTCTTT.

This clonotype has at least ten counts. The chain carries TRBV7-2 and TRBJ1-5; 10 bases line up with TRBD1. Germline assignment: CDR1 SGHTA and CDR2 FQGNSA. The length of the CDR3 is 15 residues. V lost 2 bases to trimming and J lost 6 bases; unmatched junction nucleotides: 4. The CDR3 region has the DNA TGTGCCAGCAGCTTACGACAGGGGGCGGGTCAGCCCCAGCATTTT. Protein: CASSLRQGAGQPQHF.

In this sample, this clonotype turned up a few times. The chain employs TRBV28 and TRBJ2-7, with a tentative D call TRBD2 (6 bases). V shed 3 bases and J shed 2 bases, with 17 bases lying between them. Germline V gene sequence: CDR1 MDHEN, CDR2 SYDVKM. The CDR3 has 16 residues. The CDR3 region is CASSFRETHPTYEQYF. CDR3 DNA sequence: TGTGCCAGCAGTTTCCGGGAGACCCACCCCACCTACGAGCAGTACTTC. The whole variable domain, filled in from reference TRBV28 and TRBJ2-7, reads DVKVTQSSRYLVKRTGEKVFLECVQDMDHENMFWYRQDPGLGLRLIYFSYDVKMKEKGDIPEGYSVSREKKERFSLILESASTNQTSMYLCASSFRETHPTYEQYFGPGTRLTVT.

This clonotype was observed many times. The gene calls are TRBV11-3 and TRBJ2-2; no clear D gene. Per the germline V gene, CDR1 is SGHNT and CDR2 is YENEEA. Trimming shortened V by 2 bases and J by 5 bases, and 9 bases separated the two germline ends. The CDR3 extends over 14 amino acids. DNA for the CDR3: TGTGCCAGCAGCTTAATGACACATACCGGGGAGCTGTTTTTT. It specifies CASSLMTHTGELFF.

This clonotype was observed at least ten times. This sequence joins TRBV7-9 and TRBJ2-3; 10 bases fit TRBD2. V shed 1 base, J shed 1 base, and the junction held 11 bases outside the gene matches. CDR1 and CDR2 from the germline V gene are SEHNR and FQNEAQ (reference sequence). CDR3 length equals 19 residues. The CDR3 sequence is CASSLGFSDGTSGTDTQYF. CDR3 nucleotide sequence: TGTGCCAGCAGCTTAGGATTTTCCGATGGGACTAGCGGCACAGATACGCAGTATTTT.

This clonotype appeared many times. The chain employs TRBV5-1 and TRBJ2-3, with TRBD1 matching over 8 bases. Trimming cost V 4 bases and J 4 bases; bases outside gene matches: 2. Germline V lookup: CDR1 SGHRS, CDR2 YFSETQ. This CDR3 is built from 13 residues. The CDR3 is CASSGQGPDTQYF. In DNA, the CDR3 is TGCGCCAGCAGCGGACAGGGTCCAGATACGCAGTATTTT.

Many counts were recorded for this clonotype. This rearrangement joins TRBV28 to TRBJ1-2; possibly TRBD1 for D (6 bases). V was shortened by 5 bases and J by 4 bases, with 14 bases between the two germline ends. CDR3 length equals 14 residues. The germline CDR1 and CDR2 sequences are MDHEN and SYDVKM. CDR3 in amino acids: CASSRQAPLYGYTF. CDR3 in DNA: TGTGCCAGCAGTCGACAGGCTCCCCTCTATGGCTACACCTTC.

This clonotype is deemed medium-sized. V gene TRBV12-3 or TRBV12-4 combines with J gene TRBJ1-2, with D maybe TRBD1 (5 bases). Deletions cut 5 bases from V and 8 bases from J, with 9 bases between. This CDR3 has 11 residues. The CDR3: CASSRGGGYTF. CDR3 bases: TGTGCCAGCAGTAGGGGTGGCGGCTACACCTTC.

The rearrangement uses TRBV27 and TRBJ2-1; weak D call: TRBD1 (6 bases). Germline V CDR1 and CDR2: MNHEY, SMNVEV (reference sequence). The CDR3 is 15 amino acids. V dropped 3 bases and J dropped 3 bases, with 12 bases sitting between them. The CDR3 protein is CASSFRQGLYNEQFF. The DNA for the CDR3 is TGTGCCAGCAGTTTTAGGCAGGGGCTCTACAATGAGCAGTTCTTC.

This clonotype was counted a few times. This chain joins TRBV3-2 and TRBJ2-7; TRBD2 was called by the table and not checked on the DNA. TRBV3-2 is deemed a pseudogene. This CDR3 is 17 amino acids long. The CDR3: CASSPTRTSGYSYEQYV. CDR3 DNA: TGTGCCAGCAGCCCCACCCGGACTAGCGGGTACTCCTACGAGCAGTACGTC.

V usage is TRBV29-1 and J usage is TRBJ2-4, with 9 bases fitting TRBD1. V dropped 0 bases and J dropped 1; count of bases not matched to a gene: 13. This CDR3 is 19 amino acids long. Per germline, CDR1 SQVTM and CDR2 ANQGSEA. CDR3: CSVEDRGTGRRRAKNIQYF. CDR3 DNA sequence: TGCAGCGTTGAAGACCGGGGGACAGGGAGGAGGAGGGCCAAAAACATTCAGTACTTC.

This sequence joins TRBV10-3 and TRBJ1-3; no reliable D call. Between the trimmed V and J ends, which lost 5 bases and 0 bases, there was a span of 8 bases. The CDR3 sequence is 14 residues long. Looked up from germline, CDR1 is ENHRY and CDR2 is SYGVKD. Written as DNA, the CDR3 is TGTGCCATCAGTCTGGGAAACTCTGGAAACACCATATATTTT. It yields the protein CAISLGNSGNTIYF.

This clonotype was seen repeatedly, ten times or more. The V call is TRBV6-2 or TRBV6-3, the J call TRBJ2-6; D gene uncertain. Germline V lookup: CDR1 MNHEY, CDR2 SVGEGT. CDR3 length: 15 residues. V gave up 7 bases and J gave up 4 bases, with 14 bases separating them. The DNA for the CDR3 is TGTGCCAGCACCGTACAGAGAGCCGGGGCCAACGTCCTGACTTTC. Its translation is CASTVQRAGANVLTF.

J is TRBJ2-7 and V is TRBV5-4; 7 nucleotides line up with TRBD2. CDR3 length: 14 amino acids. Germline values: CDR1 SGHNT, CDR2 YYREEE (reference sequence). The junction had 6 bases not matched to a gene; V was cut back by 3 bases and J by 3 bases. CDR3 bases: TGTGCCAGCAGCTCGGCTGGCGGGAGCTACGAGCAGTACTTC. This translates into CASSSAGGSYEQYF.

This sequence joins TRBV4-3 and TRBJ2-1; unclear D gene. The CDR3 covers 14 residues. The ends were cut back, 0 bases at V and 5 bases at J, with 8 bases in the middle. The germline V gene encodes CDR1 LGHNA and CDR2 YSLEER. CDR3: CASSQDRLHNEQFF. DNA for the CDR3: TGCGCCAGCAGCCAAGATCGACTTCACAATGAGCAGTTCTTC.

In the case of this clonotype: A much larger clone lies a single base off, so this may be a read error. The chain recombines TRBV7-9 with TRBJ2-1; D call uncertain. The CDR3 extends over 16 amino acids. The germline CDR1 and CDR2 sequences are SEHNR and FQNEAQ (reference sequence). The CDR3 sequence: CASNLGRTPSGNEQFF. The CDR3 region has the DNA TGTGCCAGCAACTTAGGGCGGACCCCCTCGGGCAATGAGCAGTTCTTC. Full variable domain (missing parts from reference TRBV7-9 and TRBJ2-1): DTGVSQNPRHKITKRGQNVTFRCDPISEHNRLYWYRQTLGQGPEFLTYFQNEAQLEKSRLLSDRFSAERPKGSFSTLEIQRTEQGDSAMYLCASNLGRTPSGNEQFFGPGTRLTVL.

This clonotype was seen many times. V usage is TRBV11-3 and J usage is TRBJ2-1; possibly TRBD2 for D (6 bases). The CDR3 has 16 amino acids. Germline V lookup: CDR1 SGHNT, CDR2 YENEEA. V was clipped by 3 bases and J by 6 bases, with 18 bases between them. In DNA, the CDR3 is TGTGCCAGCAGCTTCGCCGGGACTGAGTCGACCAATGAGCAGTTCTTC. It codes for CASSFAGTESTNEQFF.

This clonotype appeared many times. The chain has TRBV7-9 and TRBJ2-1; 7 positions agree with TRBD1. Germline CDR1 and CDR2: SEHNR and FQNEAQ (reference sequence). V shed 2 bases, J shed 9 bases, and the junction held 13 bases outside the gene matches. The CDR3 contains 16 residues. The CDR3 nucleotides are TGTGCCAGCAGCTTAAGTGGACAGGCCCTTGGGAGTGAGCAGTTCTTC. Its protein is CASSLSGQALGSEQFF.

This clonotype came up a few times. The chain is built from TRBV5-1 and TRBJ2-1, with TRBD2 matching over 10 bases. Trimming took 4 bases from V and 3 from J; bases not matched to a gene: 4. Looked up from germline, CDR1 is SGHRS and CDR2 is YFSETQ. The CDR3 covers 15 residues. CDR3 DNA sequence: TGCGCCAGCAGCCGCGGGACTAGCGACTACAATGAGCAGTTCTTC. This gives the protein CASSRGTSDYNEQFF.

Only one count was recorded for this clonotype. The gene calls are TRBV25-1 and TRBJ2-3; 11 bases are shared with TRBD1. The CDR3 totals 14 residues. Trimming at V came to 6 bases and at J to 4 bases, leaving 3 bases not matched to a gene. Germline V gives CDR1 MGHDK, CDR2 SYGVNS. CDR3 nucleotide sequence: TGTGCCAGCAGCGGGACAGGGGGACCAGATACGCAGTATTTT. Translated, it gives CASSGTGGPDTQYF. The variable domain in full, with the rest retrieved from reference TRBV25-1 and TRBJ2-3, is EADIYQTPRYLVIGTGKKITLECSQTMGHDKMYWYQQDPGMELHLIHYSYGVNSTEKGDLSSESTVSRIRTEHFPLTLESARPSHTSQYLCASSGTGGPDTQYFGPGTRLTVL.

This clonotype was counted at least ten times. V gene TRBV6-2 or TRBV6-3 combines with J gene TRBJ2-3; 13 bases map to TRBD2. The CDR3 is made up of 15 amino acids. Germline values: CDR1 MNHEY, CDR2 SVGEGT. Germline trimming cut 6 bases from V and 3 bases from J; bases unmatched to any gene: 3. The CDR3 is CASRRTSGRTDTQYF. The CDR3 DNA sequence: TGTGCCAGCAGAAGGACTAGCGGGAGAACAGATACGCAGTATTTT.

This clonotype was observed at least ten times. The CDR3 here is CASSFRFAKNIQYF. CDR3 nucleotide sequence: TGTGCCAGCAGTTTCCGCTTTGCCAAAAACATTCAGTACTTC. This chain links TRBV28 with TRBJ2-4; D gene unclear. The CDR3 totals 14 residues. V was trimmed by 3 bases and J by 1 base, leaving 7 bases between them. The germline gives CDR1 MDHEN, CDR2 SYDVKM.

This clonotype was seen ten or more times. V gene TRBV4-2 combines with J gene TRBJ2-1; 7 bases line up with TRBD2. From germline, CDR1 is LGHNA and CDR2 YNFKEQ. V dropped 0 bases and J dropped 8; count of bases not matched to a gene: 13. The CDR3 sequence is 17 residues long. CDR3 protein: CASSQEGPGDYADEQFF. The CDR3 DNA is TGTGCCAGCAGCCAAGAAGGTCCGGGGGACTACGCGGATGAGCAGTTCTTC.

This clonotype was recorded at least ten times. The genes are TRBV20-1 and TRBJ2-3; D perhaps matches TRBD2 (7 bases). Germline values: CDR1 DFQATT, CDR2 SNEGSKA (reference sequence). The CDR3 consists of 15 residues. Trimming removed 0 bases at V and 5 bases at J, with 15 bases between. CDR3 DNA: TGCAGTGCTAGAGAAGGGGGACTACACGTAGATACGCAGTATTTT. This gives the protein CSAREGGLHVDTQYF.

The gene calls are TRBV27 and TRBJ2-5, with 8 bases lining up with TRBD1. Germline CDR1 and CDR2: MNHEY and SMNVEV (reference sequence). The length of the CDR3 is 15 residues. J lost 0 bases, V lost 6 bases, and 6 bases had no gene match. The CDR3 region has the DNA TGTGCCAGCAGACTCTGGACAGGGAACCAAGAGACCCAGTACTTC. Amino acid sequence: CASRLWTGNQETQYF.

In this sample, this clonotype turned up many times. J is TRBJ1-3 and V is TRBV21-1. TRBV21-1 is a pseudogene locus. The CDR3 spans 12 residues. The CDR3 spells CASRGLGNTIYF. The CDR3 DNA follows: TGTGCCAGCAGGGGCCTTGGAAACACCATATATTTT.

This clonotype was recorded at least ten times. The chain joins TRBV20-1 to TRBJ2-3; D is possibly TRBD1 (5 bases). Germline V CDR1 and CDR2: DFQATT, SNEGSKA (reference sequence). The germline V and J ends were trimmed by 7 bases and 2 bases, with 10 bases remaining between them. The CDR3 covers 12 residues. In DNA, the CDR3 is TGCAGTGTAAGGGGATCCACAGATACGCAGTATTTT. This encodes CSVRGSTDTQYF.